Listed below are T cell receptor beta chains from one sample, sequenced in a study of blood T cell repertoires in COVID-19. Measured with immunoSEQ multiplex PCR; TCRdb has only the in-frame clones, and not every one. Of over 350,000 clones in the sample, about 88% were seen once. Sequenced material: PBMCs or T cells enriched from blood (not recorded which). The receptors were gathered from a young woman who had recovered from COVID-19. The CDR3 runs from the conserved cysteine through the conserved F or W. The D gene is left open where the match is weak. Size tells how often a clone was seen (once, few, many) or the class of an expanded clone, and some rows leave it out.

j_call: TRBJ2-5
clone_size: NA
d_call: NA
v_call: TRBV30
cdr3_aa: CAWNHGQGSPETQYF
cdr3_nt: TGTGCCTGGAATCATGGGCAGGGGAGTCCAGAGACCCAGTACTTC

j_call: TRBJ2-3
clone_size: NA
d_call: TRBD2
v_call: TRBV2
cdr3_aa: CASFGLADYKSTDTQYF
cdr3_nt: TGTGCCAGCTTCGGGCTAGCGGACTACAAAAGCACAGATACGCAGTATTTT

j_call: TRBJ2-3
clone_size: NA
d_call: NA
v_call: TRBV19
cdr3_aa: CASNPGVRTDTQYF
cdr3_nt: TGTGCCAGTAACCCAGGGGTCCGCACAGATACGCAGTATTTT

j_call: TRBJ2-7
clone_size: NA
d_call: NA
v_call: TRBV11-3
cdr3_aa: CASSLEGASWQGSYEQYF
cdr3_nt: TGTGCCAGCAGCTTAGAGGGGGCCTCCTGGCAGGGTTCCTACGAGCAGTACTTC

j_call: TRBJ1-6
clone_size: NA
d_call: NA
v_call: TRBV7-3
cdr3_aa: CASSLSYGNSPLHF
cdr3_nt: TGTGCCAGCAGCTTAAGCTACGGGAATTCACCCCTCCACTTT

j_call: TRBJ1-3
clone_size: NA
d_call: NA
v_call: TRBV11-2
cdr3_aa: CASSHNGVTSGNTIYF
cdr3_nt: TGTGCCAGCAGCCACAACGGGGTGACCTCTGGAAACACCATATATTTT

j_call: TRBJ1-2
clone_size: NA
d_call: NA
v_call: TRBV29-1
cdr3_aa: CSALGQNNYGYTF
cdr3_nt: TGCAGCGCGCTGGGGCAGAACAACTATGGCTACACCTTC

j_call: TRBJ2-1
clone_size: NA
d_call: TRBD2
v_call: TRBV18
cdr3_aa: CASSPQWGALAGRINEQFF
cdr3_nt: TGTGCCAGCTCACCACAATGGGGGGCCTTAGCGGGGAGGATAAATGAGCAGTTCTTC

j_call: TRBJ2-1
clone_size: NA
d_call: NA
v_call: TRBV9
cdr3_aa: CASSVEGGDSYNEQFF
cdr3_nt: TGTGCCAGCAGCGTAGAGGGCGGGGACTCCTACAATGAGCAGTTCTTC

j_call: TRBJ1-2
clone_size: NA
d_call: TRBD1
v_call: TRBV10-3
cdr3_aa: CAISESPVTGSSGYTF
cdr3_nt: TGTGCCATCAGTGAGTCTCCCGTGACAGGGAGTAGTGGCTACACCTTC

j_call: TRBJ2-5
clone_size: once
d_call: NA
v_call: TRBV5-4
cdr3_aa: CASSSRLGETQYF
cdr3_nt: TGTGCCAGCAGCTCCAGGTTGGGAGAGACCCAGTACTTC

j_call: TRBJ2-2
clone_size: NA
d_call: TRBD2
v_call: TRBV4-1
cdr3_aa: CASSSGGSSGGRNTGELFF
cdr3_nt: TGCGCCAGCAGCTCAGGAGGTTCTAGCGGGGGGAGGAACACCGGGGAGCTGTTTTTT

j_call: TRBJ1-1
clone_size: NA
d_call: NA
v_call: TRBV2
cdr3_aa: CASSEESGDTEAFF
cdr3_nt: TGTGCCAGCAGTGAAGAATCAGGGGACACTGAAGCTTTCTTT

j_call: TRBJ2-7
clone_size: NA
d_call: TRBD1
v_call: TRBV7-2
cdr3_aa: CASHTGTGIRGQYF
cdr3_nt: TGTGCCAGTCATACCGGGACAGGTATACGCGGGCAGTACTTC

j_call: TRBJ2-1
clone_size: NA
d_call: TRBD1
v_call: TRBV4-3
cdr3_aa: CASSRGTGDNEQFF
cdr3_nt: TGCGCCAGCAGCCGGGGGACAGGAGACAATGAGCAGTTCTTC

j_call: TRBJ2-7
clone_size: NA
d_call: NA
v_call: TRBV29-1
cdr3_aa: CSVQGPSYEQYF
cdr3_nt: TGCAGCGTCCAGGGTCCCTCCTACGAGCAGTACTTC

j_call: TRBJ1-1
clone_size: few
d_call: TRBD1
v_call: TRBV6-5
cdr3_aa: CASGQVIAEAFF
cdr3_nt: TGTGCCAGCGGACAGGTAATTGCTGAAGCTTTCTTT

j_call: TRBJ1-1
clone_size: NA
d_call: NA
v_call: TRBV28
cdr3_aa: CASSTPLGVENTEAFF
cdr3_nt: TGTGCCAGCAGCACCCCCCTCGGGGTGGAAAACACTGAAGCTTTCTTT

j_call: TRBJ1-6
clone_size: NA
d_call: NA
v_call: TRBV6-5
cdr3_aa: CASSAGVSYNSPLHF
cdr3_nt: TGTGCCAGCAGCGCGGGGGTGTCCTATAATTCACCCCTCCACTTT

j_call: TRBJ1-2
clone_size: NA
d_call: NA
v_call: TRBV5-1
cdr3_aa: CASSYRNYGYTF
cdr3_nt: TGCGCCAGCAGTTACAGGAACTATGGCTACACCTTC

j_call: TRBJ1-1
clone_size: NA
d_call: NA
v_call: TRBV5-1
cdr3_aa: CASSLARGARNTEAFF
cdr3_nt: TGCGCCAGCAGCTTGGCCCGGGGGGCCCGGAACACTGAAGCTTTCTTT

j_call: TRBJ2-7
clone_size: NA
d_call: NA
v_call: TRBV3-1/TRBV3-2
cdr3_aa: CASSQVSTGPHEQYF
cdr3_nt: TGTGCCAGCAGCCAAGTCTCGACAGGTCCCCACGAGCAGTACTTC

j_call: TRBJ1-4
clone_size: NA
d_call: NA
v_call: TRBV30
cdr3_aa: CAWSPTGRGGEKLFF
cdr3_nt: TGTGCCTGGAGTCCAACGGGAAGAGGGGGAGAAAAACTGTTTTTT

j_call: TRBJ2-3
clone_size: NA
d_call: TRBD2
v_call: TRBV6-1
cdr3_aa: CASSGASGASTDTQYF
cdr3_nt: TGTGCCAGCAGTGGGGCTAGCGGGGCTAGCACAGATACGCAGTATTTT

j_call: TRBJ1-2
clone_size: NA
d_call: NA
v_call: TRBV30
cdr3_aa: CAWKVSGWNGYTF
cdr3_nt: TGTGCCTGGAAGGTTTCCGGGTGGAATGGCTACACCTTC

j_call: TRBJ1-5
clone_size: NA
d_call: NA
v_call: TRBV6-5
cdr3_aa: CASRPRRVSNQPQHF
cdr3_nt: TGTGCCAGCAGACCTCGACGGGTTAGCAATCAGCCCCAGCATTTT

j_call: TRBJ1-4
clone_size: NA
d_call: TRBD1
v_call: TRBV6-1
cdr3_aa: CASSEAGGREKLFF
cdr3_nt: TGTGCCAGCAGTGAAGCAGGGGGCCGGGAAAAACTGTTTTTT

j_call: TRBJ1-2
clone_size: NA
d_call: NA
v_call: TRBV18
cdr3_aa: CASSRDYGYTF
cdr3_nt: TGTGCCAGCTCACGCGACTATGGCTACACCTTC

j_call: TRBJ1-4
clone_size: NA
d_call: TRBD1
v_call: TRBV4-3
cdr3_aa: CASSPWGTGEEKLFF
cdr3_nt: TGCGCCAGCAGCCCGTGGGGGACAGGGGAAGAAAAACTGTTTTTT

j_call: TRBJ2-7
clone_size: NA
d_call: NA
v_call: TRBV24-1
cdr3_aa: CATSGLILYEQYF
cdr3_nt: TGTGCCACCAGTGGACTGATCCTCTACGAGCAGTACTTC

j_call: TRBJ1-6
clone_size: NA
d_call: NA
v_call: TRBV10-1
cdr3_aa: CASSETGWIPPLHF
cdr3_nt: TGCGCCAGCAGTGAGACAGGGTGGATACCACCCCTCCACTTT

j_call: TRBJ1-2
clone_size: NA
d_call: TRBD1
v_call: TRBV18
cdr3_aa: CASSPRDRVSYGYTF
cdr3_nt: TGTGCCAGCTCACCGAGGGACAGGGTTAGCTATGGCTACACCTTC

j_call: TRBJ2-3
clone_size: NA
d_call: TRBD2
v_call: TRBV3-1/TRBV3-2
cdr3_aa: CASSRTLRKTSGVADTQYF
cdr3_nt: TGTGCCAGCAGCCGCACCCTCCGCAAGACTAGCGGGGTGGCAGATACGCAGTATTTT

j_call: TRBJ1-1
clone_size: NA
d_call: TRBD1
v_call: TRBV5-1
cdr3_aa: CASSRTRDRSIRNTEAFF
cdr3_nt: TGCGCCAGCAGCCGGACCCGGGACAGGTCTATCCGAAACACTGAAGCTTTCTTT

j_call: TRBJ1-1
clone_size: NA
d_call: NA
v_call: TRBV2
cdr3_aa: CASKTVMNTEAFF
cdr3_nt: TGTGCCAGCAAGACAGTAATGAACACTGAAGCTTTCTTT

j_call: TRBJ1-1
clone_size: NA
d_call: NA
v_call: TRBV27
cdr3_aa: CASSLSKNTEAFF
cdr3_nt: TGTGCCAGCAGTTTATCTAAGAACACTGAAGCTTTCTTT

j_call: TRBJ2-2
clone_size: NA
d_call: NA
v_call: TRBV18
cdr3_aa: CASSPNYNTGELFF
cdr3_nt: TGTGCCAGCTCACCGAACTACAACACCGGGGAGCTGTTTTTT

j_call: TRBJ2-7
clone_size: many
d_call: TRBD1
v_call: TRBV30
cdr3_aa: CAWSVLAGGPYEQYF
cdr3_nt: TGTGCCTGGAGTGTACTGGCAGGGGGCCCCTACGAGCAGTACTTC

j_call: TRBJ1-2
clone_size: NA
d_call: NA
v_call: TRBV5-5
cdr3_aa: CASSSTPTTGNYTF
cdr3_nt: TGTGCCAGCAGCTCTACTCCCACCACAGGGAACTACACCTTC

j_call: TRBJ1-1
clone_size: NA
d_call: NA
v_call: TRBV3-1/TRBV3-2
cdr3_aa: CASSQVADRSYSEAFF
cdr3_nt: TGTGCCAGCAGCCAAGTGGCCGACAGGAGTTACTCTGAAGCTTTCTTT

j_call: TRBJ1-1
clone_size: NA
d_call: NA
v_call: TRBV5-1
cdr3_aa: CASSFSGAKWNTEAFF
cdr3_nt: TGCGCCAGCAGCTTCTCAGGGGCGAAGTGGAACACTGAAGCTTTCTTT

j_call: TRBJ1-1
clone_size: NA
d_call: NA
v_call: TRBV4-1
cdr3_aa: CASSHPTGSRAEAFF
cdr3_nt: TGCGCCAGCAGCCATCCCACAGGGTCGCGGGCTGAAGCTTTCTTT

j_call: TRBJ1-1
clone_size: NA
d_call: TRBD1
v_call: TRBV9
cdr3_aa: CASSKGQGNTEAFF
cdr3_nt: TGTGCCAGCAGCAAGGGACAGGGGAACACTGAAGCTTTCTTT

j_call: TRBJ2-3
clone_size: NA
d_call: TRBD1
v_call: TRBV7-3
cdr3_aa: CASSLFPGQGIAIEDTQYF
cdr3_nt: TGTGCCAGCAGCTTATTCCCGGGACAGGGAATCGCGATTGAAGATACGCAGTATTTT

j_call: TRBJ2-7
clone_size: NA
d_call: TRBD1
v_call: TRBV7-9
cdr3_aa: CASSLRQGDSYEQYF
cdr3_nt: TGTGCCAGCAGCTTAAGACAGGGCGACTCCTACGAGCAGTACTTC

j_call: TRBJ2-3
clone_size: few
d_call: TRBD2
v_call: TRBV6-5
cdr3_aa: CASSRTSEGTDTQYF
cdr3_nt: TGTGCCAGCAGTAGGACTAGCGAAGGGACAGATACGCAGTATTTT

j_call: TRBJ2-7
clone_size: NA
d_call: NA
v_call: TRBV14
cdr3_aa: CASSQVMGGYEQYF
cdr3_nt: TGTGCCAGCAGCCAAGTCATGGGGGGCTACGAGCAGTACTTC

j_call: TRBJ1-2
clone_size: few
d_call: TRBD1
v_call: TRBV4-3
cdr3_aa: CASSQDRDSHYGYTF
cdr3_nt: TGCGCCAGCAGCCAAGATAGGGACAGTCACTATGGCTACACCTTC

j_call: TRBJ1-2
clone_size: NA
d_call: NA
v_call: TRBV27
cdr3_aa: CASSPTEINYGYTF
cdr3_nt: TGTGCCAGCAGTCCTACAGAAATTAACTATGGCTACACCTTC

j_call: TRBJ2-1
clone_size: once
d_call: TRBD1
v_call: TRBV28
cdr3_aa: CASSPPGQGYYNEQFF
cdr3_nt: TGTGCCAGCAGTCCTCCGGGACAGGGGTACTACAATGAGCAGTTCTTC

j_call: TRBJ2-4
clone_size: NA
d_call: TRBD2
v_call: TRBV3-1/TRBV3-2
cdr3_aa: CASSQTSGANIQYF
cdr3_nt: TGTGCCAGCAGCCAGACTAGCGGGGCAAACATTCAGTACTTC

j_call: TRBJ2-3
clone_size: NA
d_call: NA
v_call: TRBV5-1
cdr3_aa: CASSLAGGGGSDTQYF
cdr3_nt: TGCGCCAGCAGCTTGGCCGGGGGTGGAGGATCAGATACGCAGTATTTT

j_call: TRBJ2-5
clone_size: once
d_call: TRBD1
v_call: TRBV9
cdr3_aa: CASSGLTGMRETQYF
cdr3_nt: TGTGCCAGCAGCGGCCTGACAGGGATGAGAGAGACCCAGTACTTC

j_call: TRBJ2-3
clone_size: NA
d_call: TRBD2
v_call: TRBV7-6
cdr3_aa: CASRSYSGGTDTQYF
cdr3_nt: TGTGCCAGCAGATCTTATAGCGGGGGCACAGATACGCAGTATTTT

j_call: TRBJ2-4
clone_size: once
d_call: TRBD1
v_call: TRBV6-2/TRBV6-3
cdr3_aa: CASSYPDREAKNIQYF
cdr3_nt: TGTGCCAGCAGTTACCCGGACAGGGAAGCCAAAAACATTCAGTACTTC

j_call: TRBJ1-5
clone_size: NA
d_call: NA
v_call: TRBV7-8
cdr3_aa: CASSPRRVSNQPQHF
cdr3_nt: TGTGCCAGCAGCCCAAGGAGGGTTAGCAATCAGCCCCAGCATTTT

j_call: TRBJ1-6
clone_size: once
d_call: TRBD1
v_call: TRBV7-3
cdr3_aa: CASSLRDSYNSPLHF
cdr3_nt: TGTGCCAGCAGCCTTCGGGACAGCTATAATTCACCCCTCCACTTT

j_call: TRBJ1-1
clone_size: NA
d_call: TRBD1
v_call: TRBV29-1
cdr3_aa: CSVRQGVNTEAFF
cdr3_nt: TGCAGCGTTAGACAGGGTGTAAACACTGAAGCTTTCTTT

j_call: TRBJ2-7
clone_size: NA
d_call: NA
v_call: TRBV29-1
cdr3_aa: CSAGAVSYEQYF
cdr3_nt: TGCAGCGCGGGGGCCGTTTCCTACGAGCAGTACTTC